Shown below are 14 T cell receptor beta chains from a single sample sequenced in a study of blood T cell dynamics during melanoma immunotherapy (dated by TCRdb to about 2020). The time point label on this specimen signifies: week 3, after first cycle of checkpoint inhibitor. The library was generated by the immunoSEQ multiplex PCR assay. TCRdb obtained this table from immuneACCESS and retained in-frame rearrangements with V and J assigned. These tables miss some clones; where compared with another copy, unresolved V genes account for less than half of the shortfall, and the remainder is unexplained. The sample includes about 15,000 clones, with 92% observed a single time. The top ten clones comprise approximately 0.89% of the sample. The sample was blood, taken from a patient treated with checkpoint blockade. These receptors all come from a human donor with melanoma.

V usage is TRBV11-2 and J usage is TRBJ2-1; TRBD1 might be the D (6 bases). The germline V gene has CDR1 SGHAT and CDR2 FQNNGV. The CDR3 contains 16 residues. Trimming removed 3 bases at V and 6 bases at J, with 18 bases between. The CDR3 here is CASSFRGGLAPNEQFF. CDR3 coding DNA: TGTGCCAGCAGCTTCAGGGGCGGGCTGGCCCCCAATGAGCAGTTCTTC.

V is TRBV2 and J is TRBJ2-1; 9 bases line up with TRBD1. Germline loops: CDR1 SNHLY, CDR2 FYNNEI. The CDR3 is 15 amino acids. V gave up 3 bases and J gave up 7 bases; unmatched junction bases: 7. In nucleotides, the CDR3 is TGTGCCAGCAGTGATAACAGGGGGCGTCTGAATGAGCAGTTCTTC. Translated: CASSDNRGRLNEQFF.

This clone showed up just once. The chain recombines TRBV19 with TRBJ1-1; 8 nucleotides line up with TRBD1. Unmatched junction bases numbered 12, after V lost 10 bases and J lost 8 bases. The CDR3 runs 13 residues. CDR1 LNHDA and CDR2 SQIVND come from the germline V gene (reference sequence). Written as DNA, the CDR3 is TGTGCCACCTTAAAACAGGGGGTTAGGGAAGCTTTCTTT. It specifies CATLKQGVREAFF.

This rearrangement joins TRBV15 to TRBJ1-6; 9 nucleotides align to TRBD1. V dropped 4 bases and J dropped 7; count of bases not matched to a gene: 8. Per the germline V gene, CDR1 is LNHNV and CDR2 is YYDKDF (reference sequence). The CDR3 sequence is 16 residues long. The CDR3 DNA is TGTGCCACCAGCATCACCGTCGGGACAGGGAATTCACCCCTCCACTTT. The encoded protein is CATSITVGTGNSPLHF.

The chain uses TRBV7-6 and TRBJ1-2; 9 bases align to TRBD1. CDR3 size: 14 residues. Per germline, CDR1 SGHVS and CDR2 FNYEAQ. The V and J ends lost 6 bases and 7 bases, in that order; junction bases with no gene match: 9. The CDR3 here is CASSLDRGNGGYTF. For the CDR3, the DNA is TGTGCCAGCAGTCTTGACAGGGGGAACGGTGGCTACACCTTC.

The count of this clone is one. CDR3 bases: TGTGCCAGCAGCTTTACCGGGACAGGGCACGACGAGCAGTACTTC. It specifies CASSFTGTGHDEQYF. V gene TRBV7-8 combines with J gene TRBJ2-7, with TRBD1 identical over 9 bases. V lost 3 bases, J lost 5 bases, and 8 bases stayed unmatched. This CDR3 comprises 15 residues. Germline CDR1 SGHVS, CDR2 FQNEAQ. Supplemented by reference TRBV7-8 and TRBJ2-7, the full variable domain reads GAGVSQSPRYKVAKRGQDVALRCDPISGHVSLFWYQQALGQGPEFLTYFQNEAQLDKSGLPSDRFFAERPEGSVSTLKIQRTQQEDSAVYLCASSFTGTGHDEQYFGPGTRLTVT.

CDR3 nucleotide sequence: TGTGCCAGCAGGACGACCTCCTACAATGAGCAGTTCTTC. This codes for CASRTTSYNEQFF. The V gene is TRBV7-9, the J gene TRBJ2-1, with D uncertain. The CDR3 consists of 13 residues. The V end was cut by 6 bases, the J end by 0 bases, with 6 bases between. Germline assignment: CDR1 SEHNR and CDR2 FQNEAQ (reference sequence).

This sequence joins TRBV27 and TRBJ2-2, with D maybe TRBD1 (6 bases). Germline V gives CDR1 MNHEY, CDR2 SMNVEV (reference sequence). This CDR3 region has 16 residues. The V gene lost 2 bases and the J gene lost 0 bases, with 10 bases spanning the gap. CDR3 coding DNA: TGTGCCAGCAGTTTAGGGTGGACAGCGAACACCGGGGAGCTGTTTTTT. This sequence encodes CASSLGWTANTGELFF.

This clone appeared a single time. The chain couples TRBV6-1 to TRBJ2-3; TRBD2 matches 7 bases. CDR3 size: 16 residues. The V and J ends lost 4 bases and 3 bases, in that order; junction bases with no gene match: 10. CDR1 is MNHNS, CDR2 SASEGT, per germline. CDR3 DNA: TGTGCCAGCAGTGTGAGTTGGGGAGGGATTACAGATACGCAGTATTTT. It specifies CASSVSWGGITDTQYF.

The chain employs TRBV28 and TRBJ2-7; unclear D gene. V gave up 6 bases and J gave up 1 base, with 19 bases separating them. The CDR3 contains 16 residues. Germline V gives CDR1 MDHEN, CDR2 SYDVKM. The CDR3 DNA sequence: TGTGCCAGCAGAAAGACTGGCGGTACCGCATCCTACGAGCAGTACTTC. Translated: CASRKTGGTASYEQYF.

This chain uses TRBV19 with TRBJ2-7; 7 bases align to TRBD2. The CDR3 length is 16 residues. The germline CDR1 and CDR2 sequences are LNHDA and SQIVND (reference sequence). V was pared by 3 bases and J by 3 bases, with 11 bases of the junction left unmatched. CDR3 in amino acids: CASSISMSSGHYEQYF. In nucleotides, the CDR3 is TGTGCCAGTAGTATTTCGATGTCTAGCGGACACTACGAGCAGTACTTC.

V and J are TRBV28 and TRBJ2-7, with TRBD1 matching 11 bases. V was pared by 5 bases and J by 5 bases, with 2 bases of the junction left unmatched. This CDR3 region has 13 residues. Germline V gene data show CDR1 as MDHEN and CDR2 as SYDVKM. The CDR3 sequence is CASSRTGGNEQYF. The CDR3 coding sequence is TGTGCCAGCAGTAGGACAGGGGGCAACGAGCAGTACTTC.

The CDR3: CASSAQTPMGGAEAFF. CDR3 sequence (DNA): TGTGCCAGCAGTGCACAAACGCCCATGGGGGGTGCTGAAGCTTTCTTT. The chain is built from TRBV6-1 and TRBJ1-1, with a weak D call TRBD1 (5 bases). Germline CDR1 MNHNS, CDR2 SASEGT. The germline V and J ends were trimmed by 4 bases and 6 bases, with 21 bases remaining between them. The CDR3 runs 16 residues.

The rearrangement links TRBV7-2 to TRBJ2-3; no definite D call. The CDR3 loop spans 12 amino acids. The germline gives CDR1 SGHTA, CDR2 FQGNSA. V lost 5 bases to trimming and J lost 7 bases, with 10 bases between them. As DNA, the CDR3 is TGTGCCAGCAGCACCCCTAGGCATACGCAGTATTTT. Protein product: CASSTPRHTQYF.